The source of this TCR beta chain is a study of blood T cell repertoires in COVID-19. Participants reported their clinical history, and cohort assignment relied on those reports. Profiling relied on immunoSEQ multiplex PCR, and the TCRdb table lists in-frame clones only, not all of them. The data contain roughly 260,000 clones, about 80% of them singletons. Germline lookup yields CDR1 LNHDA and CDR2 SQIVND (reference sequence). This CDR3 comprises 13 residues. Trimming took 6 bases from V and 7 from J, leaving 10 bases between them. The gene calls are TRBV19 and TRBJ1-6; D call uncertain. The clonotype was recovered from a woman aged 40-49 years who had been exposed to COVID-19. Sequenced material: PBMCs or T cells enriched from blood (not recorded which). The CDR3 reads CASSAQLNSPLHF. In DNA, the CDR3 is TGTGCCAGTAGCGCACAGCTGAATTCACCCCTCCACTTT.